The source of this T cell receptor (beta chain) is a study of shared clonotypes between healthy human individuals. V was cut by 8 bases and J by 0 bases, with 8 bases left in between. Looked up from germline, CDR1 is LNHNV and CDR2 is YYDKDF (reference sequence). This CDR3 is 13 amino acids long. Some clones are missing from TCRdb's copy, which holds only in-frame ones; the method was immunoSEQ multiplex PCR. The sample carries millions of clones, approximately 94% recorded once. Cells designated naive CD8 were CD45RO-negative and were positively selected for CCR7, with terminally differentiated effector memory CD45RA+ cells excluded.

The clonotype was recovered from a man aged 18 to 29 in good health. Some clones in this sample may be carry-over from other donors' samples. Sequencing was carried out using naive CD8+ T cells from PBMCs. The chain is built from TRBV15 and TRBJ2-1; D not certain. The CDR3 sequence: CATRQSSYNEQFF. The DNA of the CDR3 is TGTGCCACCCGTCAGAGCTCCTACAATGAGCAGTTCTTC.